This T cell receptor (beta chain) derives from a study of cytomegalovirus exposure and HLA in healthy donors. Each donor was healthy, and each was a bone marrow donor. This clone occurred a few times. The PCR contained 60 Vbeta and 13 Jbeta primers. Data came from immunoSEQ multiplex PCR; TCRdb stores just in-frame clones and leaves some out. This sample has roughly 100,000 clones, with approximately 84% found just once. The CDR3 totals 14 residues. The germline V gene encodes CDR1 SNHLY and CDR2 FYNNEI. J gave up 7 bases and V 5 bases, and 6 bases lay outside the gene matches. Sequencing used PBMCs. The clonotype originates from a male donor in good health and CMV-seronegative. The chain combines TRBV2 with TRBJ1-1, with 11 bases lining up with TRBD1. The chain's CDR3 is CASSTPDRGLEAFF. The CDR3 region has the DNA TGTGCCAGCAGTACCCCGGACAGGGGGCTTGAAGCTTTCTTT.